These T cell receptor beta chains were read from a single sample in a study of Ad26.COV2.S vaccination and SARS-CoV-2 variants. Measured with immunoSEQ multiplex PCR; TCRdb has only the in-frame clones, and not every one. The sample shows over 300,000 clones, about four fifths of them seen only once. The sequencing used peripheral blood, collected in a trial of Ad26.COV2.S vaccine versus placebo. The receptors shown here come from a person between 18 and 65 years old who received the Ad26.COV2.S COVID-19 vaccine or a placebo. Each CDR3 is given with its conserved first and last residue. The D gene is left open where the match is weak. Size values are once, few and many counts, or a class for expanded clones, and some rows have none.

clone_size j_call d_call v_call cdr3_aa cdr3_nt
NA TRBJ1-5 NA TRBV6-5 CATARLRGNQPQHF TGTGCCACCGCTCGCCTCCGGGGCAATCAGCCCCAGCATTTT
NA TRBJ2-3 NA TRBV19 CASSSVRGEGTDTQYF TGTGCCAGTAGTTCCGTGCGGGGCGAAGGCACAGATACGCAGTATTTT
few TRBJ1-3 NA TRBV5-6 CASSLGGDVGNTIYF TGTGCCAGCAGCTTGGGCGGAGACGTCGGAAACACCATATATTTT
NA TRBJ1-1 NA TRBV5-6 CASSLLGTGTTEAFF TGTGCCAGCAGCTTGCTCGGCACAGGGACCACTGAAGCTTTCTTT
once TRBJ1-3 NA TRBV5-5 CASSPRRTSGNTIYF TGTGCCAGCAGCCCGCGCAGGACCTCTGGAAACACCATATATTTT
NA TRBJ2-3 TRBD2 TRBV6-2/TRBV6-3 CASSYVKRGGRADTQYF TGTGCCAGCAGTTACGTTAAGCGGGGGGGCCGGGCAGATACGCAGTATTTT
NA TRBJ1-1 NA TRBV7-2 CASSVRGGAGAFF TGTGCCAGCAGCGTCCGTGGGGGGGCCGGGGCTTTCTTT
few TRBJ1-5 NA TRBV7-9 CASSLVGAGDYQPQHF TGTGCCAGCAGCTTAGTTGGGGCAGGGGATTACCAGCCCCAGCATTTT
few TRBJ2-1 NA TRBV6-1 CASSERDVDEQFF TGTGCCAGCAGTGAAAGGGATGTAGATGAGCAGTTCTTC
NA TRBJ1-2 NA TRBV7-9 CASSGRSDGYTF TGTGCCAGCAGCGGCAGGTCGGATGGCTACACCTTC
NA TRBJ2-1 TRBD2 TRBV19 CASTRGGDYHYNEQFF TGTGCCAGTACCCGGGGCGGGGACTATCATTACAATGAGCAGTTCTTC
NA TRBJ2-2 NA TRBV7-3 CASSPGSGWNTGELFF TGTGCCAGCAGCCCGGGTTCCGGGTGGAACACCGGGGAGCTGTTTTTT
NA TRBJ1-2 NA TRBV5-1 CASSRAGYREGDGYTF TGCGCCAGCAGCCGGGCGGGTTACAGGGAGGGCGACGGCTACACCTTC
NA TRBJ1-2 TRBD1 TRBV6-5 CASRGTGKKGYTF TGTGCCAGCCGCGGGACAGGGAAGAAAGGCTACACCTTC
NA TRBJ1-4 NA TRBV29-1 CSVLRGREKLFF TGCAGCGTTCTGAGAGGAAGGGAAAAACTGTTTTTT
NA TRBJ1-2 NA TRBV12-3/TRBV12-4 CASSFKEYYGYTF TGTGCCAGCAGTTTTAAGGAGTATTATGGCTACACCTTC
NA TRBJ2-1 NA TRBV7-9 CASSWPTRGMEQFF TGTGCCAGCAGCTGGCCGACCAGGGGCATGGAGCAGTTCTTC
once TRBJ2-1 TRBD2 TRBV24-1 CATSVSGGDNEQFF TGTGCCACCAGTGTGAGCGGGGGGGACAATGAGCAGTTCTTC
NA TRBJ2-3 NA TRBV29-1 CSAHAGSRGSTDTQYF TGCAGCGCCCACGCCGGGTCTAGAGGGAGCACAGATACGCAGTATTTT
once TRBJ2-7 TRBD1 TRBV12-3/TRBV12-4 CASSTGDHEQYF TGTGCCAGCAGCACAGGGGACCACGAGCAGTACTTC
NA TRBJ2-7 NA TRBV6-2/TRBV6-3 CASSPSLRTAPYEQYF TGTGCCAGCAGCCCCTCTCTCCGGACAGCCCCCTACGAGCAGTACTTC
NA TRBJ1-2 NA TRBV6-5 CASIDTTGTNGYTF TGTGCCAGCATCGATACCACCGGGACGAATGGCTACACCTTC
NA TRBJ2-1 NA TRBV5-6 CASSLGGIGNEQFF TGTGCCAGCAGCTTGGGTGGGATTGGTAATGAGCAGTTCTTC
NA TRBJ2-1 NA TRBV12-3/TRBV12-4 CASSLPQTEQFF TGTGCCAGCAGTTTACCACAGACTGAGCAGTTCTTC
NA TRBJ1-1 TRBD1 TRBV27 CASSLILGQGAFF TGTGCCAGCAGTTTAATACTGGGACAGGGGGCTTTCTTT
NA TRBJ1-1 NA TRBV7-9 CASSLVVWQGAGKGTEAFF TGTGCCAGCAGCTTAGTGGTGTGGCAGGGAGCGGGAAAGGGCACTGAAGCTTTCTTT
NA TRBJ1-1 TRBD1 TRBV7-2 CASSWDRNTEAFF TGTGCCAGCAGCTGGGACAGGAACACTGAAGCTTTCTTT
NA TRBJ2-7 TRBD2 TRBV7-9 CASSRSGLAGEEYEQYF TGTGCCAGCAGCCGTTCCGGACTAGCGGGAGAGGAGTACGAGCAGTACTTC